Following are 4 T cell receptor beta chains from one sample sequenced in a study of siplizumab effects on memory and regulatory T cells. Assay used: immunoSEQ multiplex PCR; TCRdb lists only in-frame clones, some missing. The table includes tens of thousands of clones, 93% detected once. What was sequenced was CD8+ T cells sorted from blood. The source of these receptors is a human donor in good health.

The V gene is TRBV30, the J gene TRBJ2-5; possibly TRBD1 for D (6 bases). Germline loops: CDR1 GTSNPN, CDR2 SVGIG (reference sequence). The V and J ends lost 5 bases and 0 bases respectively, with 7 bases between them. This CDR3 contains 12 residues. CDR3 nucleotide sequence: TGTGCCTGGGGGGACAACCAAGAGACCCAGTACTTC. It translates to CAWGDNQETQYF.

The DNA for the CDR3 is TGTGCCAGCAGCTTAATACTTAGTGGACCAATGAACACTGAAGCTTTCTTT. Amino acids: CASSLILSGPMNTEAFF. The chain couples TRBV5-5 to TRBJ1-1, with D uncertain. The CDR3 spans 17 residues. Trimming took 2 bases from V and 0 from J, leaving 17 bases between them. The germline CDR1 and CDR2 sequences are SGHKS and YYEKEE (reference sequence). The full variable domain, rest sourced from reference TRBV5-5 and TRBJ1-1, is DAGVTQSPTHLIKTRGQQVTLRCSPISGHKSVSWYQQVLGQGPQFIFQYYEKEERGRGNFPDRFSARQFPNYSSELNVNALLLGDSALYLCASSLILSGPMNTEAFFGQGTRLTVV.

The gene calls are TRBV2 and TRBJ2-1; D could derive from TRBD1 or TRBD2 (5 bases each). Trimming left V 6 bases short and J 5 bases short, with 14 bases between. Germline CDR1 SNHLY, CDR2 FYNNEI. This CDR3 is built from 14 residues. The CDR3 region has the DNA TGTGCCAGCAGACCCCTCGGGACGGACAATGAGCAGTTCTTC. It encodes CASRPLGTDNEQFF.

The chain uses TRBV7-2 and TRBJ2-7, with D unclear. CDR3 length equals 15 residues. V shed 5 bases and J shed 1 base, with 15 bases lying between them. Germline V CDR1 and CDR2: SGHTA, FQGNSA. CDR3 DNA sequence: TGTGCCAGCAGCCCCGCCCAGGAATTTTCCTACGAGCAGTACTTC. Its translation: CASSPAQEFSYEQYF.